This TCR beta chain was captured in a study of cytomegalovirus exposure and HLA in healthy donors. CDR3 length: 18 amino acids. With 1 base clipped from V and 2 bases from J, the junction kept 11 bases outside the gene matches. CDR1 SEHNR and CDR2 FQNEAQ come from the germline V gene (reference sequence). Primers included in the PCR were 60 Vbeta and 13 Jbeta primers. Assay: immunoSEQ multiplex PCR; the TCRdb copy retains only in-frame clones and omits some. This table holds 95,000 to 150,000 clones, approximately 73% found once. Points on this clone: The target antigen is unknown.

Points from the study as a whole: An assumption of roughly uniform sequencing depth across donors underlay the presence/absence analyses.

The rearrangement links TRBV7-9 to TRBJ1-5, with 7 bases matching TRBD1. The material sequenced was PBMCs. The receptor's source is a man between 60 and 70 years old in good health and CMV-seropositive. The CDR3 loop is CASSLGPIQGKGNQPQHF. The CDR3 nucleotides read TGTGCCAGCAGCTTAGGACCCATACAGGGGAAGGGCAATCAGCCCCAGCATTTT.